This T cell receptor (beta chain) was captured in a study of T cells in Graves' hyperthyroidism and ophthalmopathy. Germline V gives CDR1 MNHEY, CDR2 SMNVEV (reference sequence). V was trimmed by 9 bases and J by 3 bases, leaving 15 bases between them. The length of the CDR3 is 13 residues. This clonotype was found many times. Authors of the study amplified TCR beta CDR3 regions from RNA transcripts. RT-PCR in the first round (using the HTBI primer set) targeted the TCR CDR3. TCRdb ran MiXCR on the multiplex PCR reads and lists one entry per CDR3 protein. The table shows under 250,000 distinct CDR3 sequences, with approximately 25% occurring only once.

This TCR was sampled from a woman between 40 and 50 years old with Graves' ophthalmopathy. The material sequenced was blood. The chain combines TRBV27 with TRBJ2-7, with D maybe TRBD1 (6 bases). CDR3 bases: TGTGCCAGTAACAGGGCAGGGAGCTACGAGCAGTACTTC. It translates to CASNRAGSYEQYF.